The 6 T cell receptor beta chains in this list originate from one sample, sequenced in a study of liver allograft versus peripheral blood T cells. Study-level information: Transplanted-liver T cell receptor repertoires were compared with recipients' peripheral blood repertoires.

MiXCR, applied by TCRdb to the reads, yields one record per CDR3 protein. The sample includes fewer than 15,000 distinct CDR3 sequences, about 18% seen only once; the top ten take approximately 2%. The source is a human patient who had a liver transplant. Certain T cells may be donor cells from the graft.

By sample share, this clonotype is medium-sized (0.01 to 0.1%). V usage is TRBV27 and J usage is TRBJ1-2; the D gene is possibly TRBD1 (5 bases). The CDR3 extends over 15 amino acids. The V and J ends lost 3 bases and 2 bases respectively, with 13 bases between them. Germline assignment: CDR1 MNHEY and CDR2 SMNVEV (reference sequence). In DNA, the CDR3 is TGTGCCAGCAGTTTGGCCCCTGAGGGGAACTATGGCTACACCTTC. This sequence encodes CASSLAPEGNYGYTF.

V is TRBV3-1 and J is TRBJ1-6; D possibly corresponds to TRBD1 (5 bases). Germline CDR1 and CDR2: LGHDT and YNNKEL (reference sequence). Trimming cost V 4 bases and J 10 bases, with 14 bases left between them. CDR3 size: 14 residues. The CDR3 region has the DNA TGTGCCAGCAGCCGGGGACCTGTAGGATCACCCCTCCACTTT. This encodes CASSRGPVGSPLHF.

By share, this clonotype ranks as medium-sized. The chain carries TRBV19 and TRBJ1-4; D is unclear. The V end was cut by 3 bases, the J end by 7 bases, with 12 bases between. CDR1 and CDR2 from the germline V gene are LNHDA and SQIVND (reference sequence). The CDR3 consists of 14 residues. The CDR3 DNA is TGTGCCAGTAGTATGCCGGCCGACGGTGAAAAACTGTTTTTT. This encodes CASSMPADGEKLFF. Supplemented by reference TRBV19 and TRBJ1-4, the full variable domain reads DGGITQSPKYLFRKEGQNVTLSCEQNLNHDAMYWYRQDPGQGLRLIYYSQIVNDFQKGDIAEGYSVSREKKESFPLTVTSAQKNPTAFYLCASSMPADGEKLFFGSGTQLSVL.

The chain joins TRBV28 to TRBJ1-2; D remains unclear. Deletions cut 5 bases from V and 8 bases from J, with 12 bases between. The CDR3 is 12 amino acids. Germline CDR1 reads MDHEN; CDR2 reads SYDVKM. This chain's CDR3 is CASSPRPGGYTF. CDR3 nucleotides: TGTGCCAGCAGTCCGCGGCCTGGAGGCTACACCTTC.

This clonotype has more than one count but fewer than ten. A much larger clonotype is one base distant, so this may be a read error. The chain recombines TRBV7-2 with TRBJ1-5; 7 nucleotides align to TRBD1. CDR1 is SGHTA and CDR2 is FQGNSA in the germline V gene. This CDR3 comprises 15 residues. The CDR3 region is CANSSDRSPNQPQHF. The CDR3 nucleotides read TGTGCCAACAGCTCGGACAGGAGTCCCAATCAGCCCCAGCATTTT.

This clonotype has more than one count but fewer than ten. CDR3 amino acids: CASSTITDTQYF. CDR3 nucleotide sequence: TGTGCCAGCAGTACCATCACAGATACGCAGTATTTT. V usage is TRBV28 and J usage is TRBJ2-3; D remains ambiguous. The CDR3 contains 12 residues. The V gene's germline CDR1 is MDHEN and CDR2 SYDVKM. V gave up 5 bases and J gave up 2 bases, with 5 bases separating them. Using reference TRBV28 and TRBJ2-3 for the parts outside the CDR3, the full variable domain is DVKVTQSSRYLVKRTGEKVFLECVQDMDHENMFWYRQDPGLGLRLIYFSYDVKMKEKGDIPEGYSVSREKKERFSLILESASTNQTSMYLCASSTITDTQYFGPGTRLTVL.